The present T cell receptor beta chain was sequenced within a study of vaccination and CD4 T cells after COVID-19. The wider study: Some 10 convalescent cases were mild and one was severe, and all had been SARS-CoV-2 positive by nasal swab PCR.

Oncomine TCR Beta short-read sequencing was applied to DNA from cultured CD4+ T cells. One entry per CDR3 protein, called by TCRdb with MiXCR from the PCR reads. The sample includes approximately 23,000 distinct CDR3 sequences, approximately 30% seen only once; the top ten take 9.5% to 15%. With regard to this clonotype: Antigen: not known.

This CDR3 contains 15 residues. With 4 bases removed from V and 6 bases from J, the gap between germline ends came to 16 bases. CDR1 and CDR2 from the germline V gene are MNHNS and SASEGT. Treatment denoted: approximately 9-day PBMC culture with coronavirus spike peptide pools or control peptides (ViraFEST assay). ViraFEST used peptide pools to expand antigen-specific T cells, then sequenced TCRs. From the roughly 11-day cultures, CD4+ T cells were isolated by negative selection. This chain connects TRBV6-1 to TRBJ2-4, with D possibly being TRBD1 (7 bases). The sequence derives from a human donor with COVID-19. Sequenced material: cultured CD4+ T cells from blood. The DNA of the CDR3 is TGTGCCAGCAGTGTCGCGGGGCAGGGGGGAAACATTCAGTACTTC. This codes for CASSVAGQGGNIQYF.